These 4 T cell receptor beta chains were all obtained from the same sample, sequenced in a study of T cell repertoires in cytomegalovirus infection. In TCRdb, the reads were re-called with MiXCR into one record per CDR3 protein. Seen here are 150,000 to 200,000 distinct CDR3 sequences, approximately 9.6% observed once, and the top ten hold about 4.2%. The sequencing input was PBMCs. The receptors shown here come from a human donor in good health (CMV status not recorded). Some clones in this sample may be carry-over from other donors' samples.

The chain employs TRBV20-1 and TRBJ1-4; unclear D gene. The CDR3 loop spans 10 amino acids. V was trimmed by 5 bases and J by 7 bases, leaving 5 bases between them. The germline CDR1 and CDR2 sequences are DFQATT and SNEGSKA (reference sequence). CDR3 sequence: CSAVIEKLFF. The CDR3 DNA reads TGCAGTGCTGTTATTGAAAAACTGTTTTTT.

This clonotype was picked up many times. The V and J genes are TRBV11-2 and TRBJ2-5; D is ambiguous. The CDR3 is 15 residues long. Germline CDR1 SGHAT, CDR2 FQNNGV. With 5 bases removed from V and 2 bases from J, the gap between germline ends came to 15 bases. The CDR3 sequence: CASSHRQGWQETQYF. The CDR3 DNA reads as TGTGCCAGCAGCCACCGCCAAGGGTGGCAAGAGACCCAGTACTTC.

The gene calls are TRBV29-1 and TRBJ1-3; D is undetermined. Trimming stripped 7 bases from V and 0 bases from J, with 4 bases between. This CDR3 comprises 11 residues. The germline V gene has CDR1 SQVTM and CDR2 ANQGSEA. The CDR3 nucleotides read TGCAGCGCCGACTCTGGAAACACCATATATTTT. It is translated as CSADSGNTIYF.

This clonotype was detected many times. The chain has TRBV6-1 and TRBJ1-4; TRBD1 is a possible D gene (5 bases). V dropped 8 bases and J dropped 8 bases, with 21 bases sitting between them. The CDR3 consists of 15 residues. Germline values: CDR1 MNHNS, CDR2 SASEGT. CDR3 nucleotide sequence: TGTGCCAGCTCTCGAACGGGGCAGGGCGAAGAAAAACTGTTTTTT. Translating gives CASSRTGQGEEKLFF.